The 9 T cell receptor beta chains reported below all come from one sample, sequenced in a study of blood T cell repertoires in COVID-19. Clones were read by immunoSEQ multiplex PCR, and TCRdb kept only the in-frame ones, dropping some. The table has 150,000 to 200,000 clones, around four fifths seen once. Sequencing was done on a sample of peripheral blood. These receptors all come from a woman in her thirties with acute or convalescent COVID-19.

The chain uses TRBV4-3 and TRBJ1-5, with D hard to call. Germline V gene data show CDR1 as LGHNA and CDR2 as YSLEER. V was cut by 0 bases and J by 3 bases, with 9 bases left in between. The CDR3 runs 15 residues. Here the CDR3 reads CASSQDVGVNQPQHF. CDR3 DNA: TGCGCCAGCAGCCAAGATGTCGGGGTCAATCAGCCCCAGCATTTT.

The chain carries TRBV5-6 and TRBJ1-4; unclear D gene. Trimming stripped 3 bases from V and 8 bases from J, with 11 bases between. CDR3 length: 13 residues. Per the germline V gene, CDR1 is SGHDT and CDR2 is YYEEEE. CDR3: CASSSNIGEKLFF. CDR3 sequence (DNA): TGTGCCAGCAGCTCAAACATCGGGGAAAAACTGTTTTTT.

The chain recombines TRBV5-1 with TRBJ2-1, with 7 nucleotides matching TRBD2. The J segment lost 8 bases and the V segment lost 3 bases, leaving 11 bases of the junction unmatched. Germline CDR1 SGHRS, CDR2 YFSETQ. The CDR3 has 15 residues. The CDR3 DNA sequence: TGCGCCAGCAGCTGGGGAGGGGAGCCGCGGGATGAGCAGTTCTTC. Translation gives CASSWGGEPRDEQFF.

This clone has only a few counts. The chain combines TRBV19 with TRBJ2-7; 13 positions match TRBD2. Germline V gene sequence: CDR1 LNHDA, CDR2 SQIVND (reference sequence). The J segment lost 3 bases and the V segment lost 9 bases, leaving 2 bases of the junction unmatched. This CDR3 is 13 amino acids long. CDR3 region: CASRTSGSYEQYF. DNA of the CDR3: TGTGCCAGCAGGACTAGCGGGAGCTACGAGCAGTACTTC.

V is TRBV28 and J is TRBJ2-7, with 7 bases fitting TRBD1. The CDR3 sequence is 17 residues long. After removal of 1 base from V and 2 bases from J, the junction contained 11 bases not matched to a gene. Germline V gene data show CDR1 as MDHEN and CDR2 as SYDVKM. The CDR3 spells CASSLSPMTGTAYEQYF. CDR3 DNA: TGTGCCAGCAGTTTATCCCCAATGACCGGGACAGCCTACGAGCAGTACTTC. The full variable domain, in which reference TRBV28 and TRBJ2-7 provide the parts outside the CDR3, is DVKVTQSSRYLVKRTGEKVFLECVQDMDHENMFWYRQDPGLGLRLIYFSYDVKMKEKGDIPEGYSVSREKKERFSLILESASTNQTSMYLCASSLSPMTGTAYEQYFGPGTRLTVT.

The CDR3 sequence is CASSVWGTGGNSPLHF. CDR3 in DNA: TGTGCCAGCAGTGTGTGGGGGACAGGGGGAAATTCACCCCTCCACTTT. This rearrangement joins TRBV2 to TRBJ1-6, with 11 bases that match TRBD1. V shed 4 bases, J shed 7 bases, and the junction held 6 bases outside the gene matches. The CDR3 extends over 16 amino acids. CDR1 SNHLY and CDR2 FYNNEI come from the germline V gene.

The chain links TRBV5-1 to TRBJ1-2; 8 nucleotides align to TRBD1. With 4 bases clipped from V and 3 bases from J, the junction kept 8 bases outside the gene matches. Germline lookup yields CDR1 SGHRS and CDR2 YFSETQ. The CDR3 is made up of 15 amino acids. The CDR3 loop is CASSKGTGEDYGYTF. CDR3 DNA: TGCGCCAGCAGCAAAGGGACAGGCGAGGACTATGGCTACACCTTC.

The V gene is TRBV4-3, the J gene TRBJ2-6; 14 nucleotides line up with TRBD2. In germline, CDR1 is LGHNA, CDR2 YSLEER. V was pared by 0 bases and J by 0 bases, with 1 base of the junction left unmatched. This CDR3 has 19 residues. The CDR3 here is CASSQEGLAGVSGANVLTF. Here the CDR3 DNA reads TGCGCCAGCAGCCAAGAGGGACTAGCGGGAGTCTCTGGGGCCAACGTCCTGACTTTC.

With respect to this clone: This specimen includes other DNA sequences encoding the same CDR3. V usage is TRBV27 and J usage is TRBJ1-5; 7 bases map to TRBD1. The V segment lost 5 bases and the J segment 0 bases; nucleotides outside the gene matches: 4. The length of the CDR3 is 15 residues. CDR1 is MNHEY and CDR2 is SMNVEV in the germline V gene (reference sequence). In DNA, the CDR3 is TGTGCCAGCAGTCCGGGGACAGATAGCAATCAGCCCCAGCATTTT. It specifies CASSPGTDSNQPQHF.